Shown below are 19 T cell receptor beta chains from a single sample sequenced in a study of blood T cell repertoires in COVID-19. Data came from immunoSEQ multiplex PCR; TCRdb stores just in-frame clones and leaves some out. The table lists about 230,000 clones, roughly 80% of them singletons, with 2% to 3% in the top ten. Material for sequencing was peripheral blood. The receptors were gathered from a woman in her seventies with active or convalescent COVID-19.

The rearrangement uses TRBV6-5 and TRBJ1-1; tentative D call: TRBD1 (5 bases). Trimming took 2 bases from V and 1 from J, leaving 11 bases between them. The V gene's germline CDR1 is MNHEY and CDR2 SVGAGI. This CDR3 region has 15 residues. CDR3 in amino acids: CASSYDYQGNTEAFF. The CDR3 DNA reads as TGTGCCAGCAGTTACGATTATCAGGGGAACACTGAAGCTTTCTTT.

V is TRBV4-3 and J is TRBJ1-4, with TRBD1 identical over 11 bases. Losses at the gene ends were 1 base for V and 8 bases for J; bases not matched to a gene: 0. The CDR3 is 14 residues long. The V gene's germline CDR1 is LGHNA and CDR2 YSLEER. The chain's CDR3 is CASSQGTGGEKLFF. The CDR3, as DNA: TGCGCCAGCAGCCAAGGGACAGGGGGCGAAAAACTGTTTTTT.

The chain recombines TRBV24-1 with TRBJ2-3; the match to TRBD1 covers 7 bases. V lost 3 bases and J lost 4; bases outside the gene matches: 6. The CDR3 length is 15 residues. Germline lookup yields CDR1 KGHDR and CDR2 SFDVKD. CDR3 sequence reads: CATSDRQGVADTQYF. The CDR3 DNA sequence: TGTGCCACCAGTGATCGTCAGGGGGTCGCAGATACGCAGTATTTT.

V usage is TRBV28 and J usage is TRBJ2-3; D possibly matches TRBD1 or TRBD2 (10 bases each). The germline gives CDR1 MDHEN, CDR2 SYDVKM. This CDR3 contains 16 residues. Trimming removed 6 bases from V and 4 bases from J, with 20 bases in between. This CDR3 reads CASRGQGLAGADTQYF. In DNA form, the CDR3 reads TGTGCCAGCAGGGGACAGGGGCTAGCGGGAGCAGATACGCAGTATTTT.

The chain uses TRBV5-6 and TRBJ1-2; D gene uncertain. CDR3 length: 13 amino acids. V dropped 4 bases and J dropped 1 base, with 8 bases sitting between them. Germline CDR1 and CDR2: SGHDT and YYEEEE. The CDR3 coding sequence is TGTGCCAGCAGCCTTATCAGTAACTATGGCTACACCTTC. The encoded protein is CASSLISNYGYTF.

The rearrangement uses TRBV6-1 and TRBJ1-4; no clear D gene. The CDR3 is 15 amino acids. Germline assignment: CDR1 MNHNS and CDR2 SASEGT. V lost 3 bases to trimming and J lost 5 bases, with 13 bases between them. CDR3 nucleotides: TGTGCCAGCAGTGAGTACGGGAGATCGAATGAAAAACTGTTTTTT. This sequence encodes CASSEYGRSNEKLFF.

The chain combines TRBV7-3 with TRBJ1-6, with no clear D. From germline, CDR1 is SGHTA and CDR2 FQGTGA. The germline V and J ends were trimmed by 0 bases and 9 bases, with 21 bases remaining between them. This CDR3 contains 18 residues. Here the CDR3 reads CASSLTRSSGSEGSPLHF. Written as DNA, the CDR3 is TGTGCCAGCAGCTTAACTCGTAGTTCCGGTAGTGAGGGTTCACCCCTCCACTTT.

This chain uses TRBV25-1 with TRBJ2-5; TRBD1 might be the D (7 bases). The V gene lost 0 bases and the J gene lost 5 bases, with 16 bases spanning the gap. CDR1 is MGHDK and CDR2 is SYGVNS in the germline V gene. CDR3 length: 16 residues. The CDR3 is CASSEYRGDRGETQYF. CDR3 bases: TGTGCCAGCAGTGAATACAGGGGGGACCGGGGGGAGACCCAGTACTTC.

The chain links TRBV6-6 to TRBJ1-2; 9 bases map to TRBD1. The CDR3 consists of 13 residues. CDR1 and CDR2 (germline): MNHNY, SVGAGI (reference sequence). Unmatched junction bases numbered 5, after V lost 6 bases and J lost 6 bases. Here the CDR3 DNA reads TGTGCCAGCAGGAGGACAGGGGTTAATGGCTACACCTTC. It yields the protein CASRRTGVNGYTF.

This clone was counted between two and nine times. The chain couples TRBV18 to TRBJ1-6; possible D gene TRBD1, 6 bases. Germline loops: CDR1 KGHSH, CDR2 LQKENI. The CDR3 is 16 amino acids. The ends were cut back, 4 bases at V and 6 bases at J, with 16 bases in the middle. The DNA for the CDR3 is TGTGCCAGCTCACTCACTCAGCGGACAGTTAATTCACCCCTCCACTTT. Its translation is CASSLTQRTVNSPLHF.

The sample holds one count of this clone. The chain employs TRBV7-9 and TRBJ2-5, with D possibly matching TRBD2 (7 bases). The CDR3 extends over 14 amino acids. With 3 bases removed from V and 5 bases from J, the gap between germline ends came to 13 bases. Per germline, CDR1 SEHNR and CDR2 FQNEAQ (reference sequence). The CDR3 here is CASSFEGGRETQYF. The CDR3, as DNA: TGTGCCAGCAGCTTCGAGGGGGGGAGGGAGACCCAGTACTTC.

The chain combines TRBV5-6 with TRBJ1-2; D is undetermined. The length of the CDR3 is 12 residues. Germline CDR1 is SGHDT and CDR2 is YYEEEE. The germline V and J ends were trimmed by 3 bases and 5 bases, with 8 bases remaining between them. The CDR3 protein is CASSSRSYGYTF. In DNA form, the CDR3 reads TGTGCCAGCAGCTCTAGATCTTATGGCTACACCTTC.

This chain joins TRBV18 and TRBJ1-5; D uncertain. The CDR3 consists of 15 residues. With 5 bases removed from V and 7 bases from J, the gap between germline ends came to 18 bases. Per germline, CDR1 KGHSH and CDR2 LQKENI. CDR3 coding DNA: TGTGCCAGCTCATCAAACGTGGGCCAACGGCAGCCCCAGCATTTT. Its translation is CASSSNVGQRQPQHF.

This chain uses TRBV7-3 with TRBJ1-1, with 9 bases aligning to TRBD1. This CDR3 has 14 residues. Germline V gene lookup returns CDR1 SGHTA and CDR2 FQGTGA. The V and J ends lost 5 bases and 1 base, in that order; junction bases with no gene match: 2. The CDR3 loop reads CASSTDRGNTEAFF. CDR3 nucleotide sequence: TGTGCCAGCAGCACGGACAGGGGGAACACTGAAGCTTTCTTT.

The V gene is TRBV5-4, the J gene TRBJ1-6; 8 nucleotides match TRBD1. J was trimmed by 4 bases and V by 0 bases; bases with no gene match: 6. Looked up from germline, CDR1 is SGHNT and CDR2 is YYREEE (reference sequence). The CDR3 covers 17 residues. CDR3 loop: CASSLAPGTGYNSPLHF. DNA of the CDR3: TGTGCCAGCAGCTTGGCGCCGGGGACAGGATATAATTCACCCCTCCACTTT.

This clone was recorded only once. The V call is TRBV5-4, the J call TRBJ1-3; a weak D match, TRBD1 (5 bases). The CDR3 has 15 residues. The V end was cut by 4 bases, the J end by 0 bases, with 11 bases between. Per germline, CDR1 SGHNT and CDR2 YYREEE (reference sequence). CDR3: CASSPGGDSGNTIYF. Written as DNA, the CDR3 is TGTGCCAGCAGCCCCGGGGGGGACTCTGGAAACACCATATATTTT.

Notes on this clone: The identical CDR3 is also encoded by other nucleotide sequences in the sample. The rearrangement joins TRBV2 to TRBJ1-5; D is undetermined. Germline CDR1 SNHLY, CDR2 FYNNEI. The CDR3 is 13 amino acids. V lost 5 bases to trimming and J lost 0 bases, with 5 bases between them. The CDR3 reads CASSLYSNQPQHF. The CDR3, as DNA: TGTGCCAGCAGTCTTTATAGCAATCAGCCCCAGCATTTT.

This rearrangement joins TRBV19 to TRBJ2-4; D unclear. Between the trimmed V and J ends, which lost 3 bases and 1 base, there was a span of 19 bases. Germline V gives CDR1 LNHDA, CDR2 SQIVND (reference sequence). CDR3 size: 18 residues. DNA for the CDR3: TGTGCCAGTAGTATCGACACTCCATCGGTGGTGGCCAAAAACATTCAGTACTTC. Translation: CASSIDTPSVVAKNIQYF.

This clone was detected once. In nucleotides, the CDR3 is TGCGCCAGCAGCCCCCAACCGGGACAGTGGTCCACCACCGGGGAGCTGTTTTTT. It yields the protein CASSPQPGQWSTTGELFF. The genes are TRBV5-1 and TRBJ2-2; TRBD1 matches at 7 bases. Per germline, CDR1 SGHRS and CDR2 YFSETQ. Losses at the gene ends were 4 bases for V and 4 bases for J; bases not matched to a gene: 16. The CDR3 is made up of 18 amino acids.